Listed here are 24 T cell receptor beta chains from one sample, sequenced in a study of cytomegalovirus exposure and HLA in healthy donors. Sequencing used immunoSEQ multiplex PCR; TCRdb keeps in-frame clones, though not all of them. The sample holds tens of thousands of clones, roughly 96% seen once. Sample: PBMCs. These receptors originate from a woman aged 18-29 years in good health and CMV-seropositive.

DNA for the CDR3: TGTGCCAGCAGTTACAACAGCTACGAGCAGTACTTC. Protein product: CASSYNSYEQYF. This sequence joins TRBV6-5 and TRBJ2-7; D unresolved. The germline CDR1 and CDR2 sequences are MNHEY and SVGAGI. This CDR3 spans 12 amino acids. Trimming cost V 2 bases and J 3 bases, with 5 bases left between them.

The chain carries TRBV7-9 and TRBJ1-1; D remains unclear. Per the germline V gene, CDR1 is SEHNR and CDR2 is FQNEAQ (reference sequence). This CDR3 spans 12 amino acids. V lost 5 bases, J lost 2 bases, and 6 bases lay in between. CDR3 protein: CASSNSNTEAFF. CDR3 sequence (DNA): TGTGCCAGCAGCAACAGTAACACTGAAGCTTTCTTT. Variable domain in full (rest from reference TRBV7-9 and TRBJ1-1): DTGVSQNPRHKITKRGQNVTFRCDPISEHNRLYWYRQTLGQGPEFLTYFQNEAQLEKSRLLSDRFSAERPKGSFSTLEIQRTEQGDSAMYLCASSNSNTEAFFGQGTRLTVV.

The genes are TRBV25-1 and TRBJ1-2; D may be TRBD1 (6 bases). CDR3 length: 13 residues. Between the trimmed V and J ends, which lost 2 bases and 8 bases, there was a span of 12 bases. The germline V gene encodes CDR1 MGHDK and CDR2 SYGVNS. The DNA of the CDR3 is TGTGCCAGCAGTGAAGAGGGGGAGCGCGGCTACACCTTC. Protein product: CASSEEGERGYTF.

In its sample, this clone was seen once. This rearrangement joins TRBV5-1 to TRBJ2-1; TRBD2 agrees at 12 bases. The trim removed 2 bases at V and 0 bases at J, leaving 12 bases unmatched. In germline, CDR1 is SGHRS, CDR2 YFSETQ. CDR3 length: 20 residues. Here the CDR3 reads CASSLLPGLAGTSSYNEQFF. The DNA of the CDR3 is TGCGCCAGCAGCTTATTACCGGGACTAGCGGGCACTAGCTCCTACAATGAGCAGTTCTTC.

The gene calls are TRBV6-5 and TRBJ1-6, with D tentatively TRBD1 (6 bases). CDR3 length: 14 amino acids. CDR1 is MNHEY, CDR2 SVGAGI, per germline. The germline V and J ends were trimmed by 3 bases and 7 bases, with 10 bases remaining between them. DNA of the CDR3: TGTGCCAGCAGTTATTGGCAGGGGAATTCACCCCTCCACTTT. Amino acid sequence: CASSYWQGNSPLHF.

The CDR3 loop reads CASSAGTANEQFF. The DNA for the CDR3 is TGTGCCAGCAGCGCTGGGACTGCCAATGAGCAGTTCTTC. This chain connects TRBV11-3 to TRBJ2-1; a possible D gene is TRBD2 (6 bases). The CDR3 length is 13 residues. Germline V lookup: CDR1 SGHNT, CDR2 YENEEA. With 5 bases removed from V and 6 bases from J, the gap between germline ends came to 11 bases.

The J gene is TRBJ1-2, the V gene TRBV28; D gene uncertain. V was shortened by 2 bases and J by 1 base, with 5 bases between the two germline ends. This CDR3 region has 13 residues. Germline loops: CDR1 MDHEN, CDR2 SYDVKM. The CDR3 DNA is TGTGCCAGCAGTTTACAGGTTAACTATGGCTACACCTTC. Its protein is CASSLQVNYGYTF.

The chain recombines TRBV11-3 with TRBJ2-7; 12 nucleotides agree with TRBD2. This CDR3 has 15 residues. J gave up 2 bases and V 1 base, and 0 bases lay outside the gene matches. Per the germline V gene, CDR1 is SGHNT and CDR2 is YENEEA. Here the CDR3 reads CASSLASGRAYEQYF. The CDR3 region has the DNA TGTGCCAGCAGCTTAGCTAGCGGGAGGGCCTACGAGCAGTACTTC.

The CDR3 loop is CAWSVGGRGGYTF. The CDR3 DNA follows: TGTGCCTGGAGCGTCGGGGGGCGAGGTGGCTACACCTTC. This chain links TRBV30 with TRBJ1-2; a weak D match, TRBD1 (6 bases). The CDR3 runs 13 residues. The germline V and J ends were trimmed by 3 bases and 7 bases, with 15 bases remaining between them. Looked up from germline, CDR1 is GTSNPN and CDR2 is SVGIG (reference sequence).

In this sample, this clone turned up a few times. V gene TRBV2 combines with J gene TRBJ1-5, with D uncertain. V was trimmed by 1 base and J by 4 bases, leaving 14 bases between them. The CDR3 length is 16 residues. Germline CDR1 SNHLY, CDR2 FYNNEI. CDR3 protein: CASSEVWGGGNQPQHF. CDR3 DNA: TGTGCCAGCAGTGAAGTGTGGGGAGGCGGTAATCAGCCCCAGCATTTT.

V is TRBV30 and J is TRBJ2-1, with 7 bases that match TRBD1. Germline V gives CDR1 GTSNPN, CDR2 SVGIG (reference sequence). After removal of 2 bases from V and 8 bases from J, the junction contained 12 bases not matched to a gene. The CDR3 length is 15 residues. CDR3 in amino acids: CAWSPKGAILDEQFF. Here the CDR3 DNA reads TGTGCCTGGAGTCCCAAGGGGGCCATCCTGGATGAGCAGTTCTTC.

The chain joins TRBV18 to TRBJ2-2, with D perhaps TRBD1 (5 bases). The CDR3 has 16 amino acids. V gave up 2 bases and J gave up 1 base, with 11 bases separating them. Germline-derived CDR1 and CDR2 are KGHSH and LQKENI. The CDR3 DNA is TGTGCCAGCTCACCATTGACAGTGAAGAACACCGGGGAGCTGTTTTTT. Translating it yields CASSPLTVKNTGELFF.

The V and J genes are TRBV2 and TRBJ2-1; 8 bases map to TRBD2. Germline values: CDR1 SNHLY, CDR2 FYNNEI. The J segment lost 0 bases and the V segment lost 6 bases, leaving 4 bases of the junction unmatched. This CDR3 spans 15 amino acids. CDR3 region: CASSLSGSSYNEQFF. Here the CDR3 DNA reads TGTGCCAGCAGCTTAAGCGGGAGCTCCTACAATGAGCAGTTCTTC.

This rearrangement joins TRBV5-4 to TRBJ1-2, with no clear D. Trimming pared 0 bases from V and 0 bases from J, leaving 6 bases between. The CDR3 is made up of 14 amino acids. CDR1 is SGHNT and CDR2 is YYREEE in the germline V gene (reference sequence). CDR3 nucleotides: TGTGCCAGCAGCTTGGCAGGTCCTAACTATGGCTACACCTTC. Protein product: CASSLAGPNYGYTF.

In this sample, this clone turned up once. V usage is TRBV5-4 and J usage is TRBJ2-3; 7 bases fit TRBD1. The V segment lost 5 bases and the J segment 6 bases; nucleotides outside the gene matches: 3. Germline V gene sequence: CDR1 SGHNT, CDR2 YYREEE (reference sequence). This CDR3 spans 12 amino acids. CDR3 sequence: CASRTDRDTQYF. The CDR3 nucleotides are TGTGCCAGCAGAACGGACAGGGATACGCAGTATTTT.

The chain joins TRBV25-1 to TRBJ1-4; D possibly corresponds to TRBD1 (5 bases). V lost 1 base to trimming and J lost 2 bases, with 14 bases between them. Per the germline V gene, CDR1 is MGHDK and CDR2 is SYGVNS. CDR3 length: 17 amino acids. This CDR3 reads CASSEFKDTSTNEKLFF. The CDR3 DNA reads TGTGCCAGCAGTGAATTTAAGGACACGTCGACTAATGAAAAACTGTTTTTT.

CDR3 DNA: TGTGCCAGCGGGGGACAGCTCTCCTACGAGCAGTACTTC. Translating it yields CASGGQLSYEQYF. This chain connects TRBV6-1 to TRBJ2-7; 7 bases agree with TRBD1. Losses at the gene ends were 8 bases for V and 0 bases for J; bases not matched to a gene: 4. This CDR3 has 13 residues. CDR1 and CDR2 from the germline V gene are MNHNS and SASEGT.

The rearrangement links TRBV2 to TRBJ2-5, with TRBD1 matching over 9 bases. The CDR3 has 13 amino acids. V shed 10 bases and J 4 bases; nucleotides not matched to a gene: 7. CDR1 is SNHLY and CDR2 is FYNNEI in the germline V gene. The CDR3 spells CATGGQGLETQYF. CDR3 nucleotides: TGTGCCACCGGGGGACAGGGACTAGAGACCCAGTACTTC. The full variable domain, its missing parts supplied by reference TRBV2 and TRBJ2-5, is EPEVTQTPSHQVTQMGQEVILRCVPISNHLYFYWYRQILGQKVEFLVSFYNNEISEKSEIFDDQFSVERPDGSNFTLKIRSTKLEDSAMYFCATGGQGLETQYFGPGTRLLVL.

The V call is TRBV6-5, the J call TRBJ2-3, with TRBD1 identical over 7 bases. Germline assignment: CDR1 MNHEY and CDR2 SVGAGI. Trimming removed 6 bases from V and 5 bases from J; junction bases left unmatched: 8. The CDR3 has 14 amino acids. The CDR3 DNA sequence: TGTGCCAGCAGAACCTACAGGGGTAAAGATACGCAGTATTTT. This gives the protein CASRTYRGKDTQYF.

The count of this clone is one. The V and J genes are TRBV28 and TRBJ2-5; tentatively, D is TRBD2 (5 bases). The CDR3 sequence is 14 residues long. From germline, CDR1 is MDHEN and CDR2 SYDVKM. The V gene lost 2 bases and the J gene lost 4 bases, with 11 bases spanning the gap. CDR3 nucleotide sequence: TGTGCCAGCAGTTTAATAACTAGAGGAGAGACCCAGTACTTC. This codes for CASSLITRGETQYF.

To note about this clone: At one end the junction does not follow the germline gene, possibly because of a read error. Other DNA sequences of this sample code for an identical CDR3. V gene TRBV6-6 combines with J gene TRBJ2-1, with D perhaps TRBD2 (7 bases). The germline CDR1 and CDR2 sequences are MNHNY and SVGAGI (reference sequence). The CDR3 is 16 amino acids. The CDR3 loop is CASSGSGGAVRNEQFF. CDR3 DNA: TGTGCTAGCAGTGGGTCGGGGGGCGCGGTTCGTAATGAGCAGTTCTTC.

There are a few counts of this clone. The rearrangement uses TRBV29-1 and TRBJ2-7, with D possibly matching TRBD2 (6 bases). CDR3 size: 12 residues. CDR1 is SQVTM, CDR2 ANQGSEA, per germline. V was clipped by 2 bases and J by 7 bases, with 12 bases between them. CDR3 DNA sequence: TGCAGCGTTGAAAAAGGGGCGGGAGAGCAGTACTTC. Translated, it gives CSVEKGAGEQYF.

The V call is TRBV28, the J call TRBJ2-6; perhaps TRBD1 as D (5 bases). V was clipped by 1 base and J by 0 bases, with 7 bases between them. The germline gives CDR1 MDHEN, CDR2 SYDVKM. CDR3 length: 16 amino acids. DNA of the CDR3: TGTGCCAGCAGTTTATTTAGGGGCTCTGGGGCCAACGTCCTGACTTTC. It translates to CASSLFRGSGANVLTF.

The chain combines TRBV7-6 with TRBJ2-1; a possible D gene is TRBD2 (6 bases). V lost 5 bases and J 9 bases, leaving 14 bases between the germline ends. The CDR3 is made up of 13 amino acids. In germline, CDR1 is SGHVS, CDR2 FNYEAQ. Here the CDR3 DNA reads TGTGCCAGCAGCCCCCTCAGGGACTCTGAGCAGTTCTTC. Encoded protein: CASSPLRDSEQFF.